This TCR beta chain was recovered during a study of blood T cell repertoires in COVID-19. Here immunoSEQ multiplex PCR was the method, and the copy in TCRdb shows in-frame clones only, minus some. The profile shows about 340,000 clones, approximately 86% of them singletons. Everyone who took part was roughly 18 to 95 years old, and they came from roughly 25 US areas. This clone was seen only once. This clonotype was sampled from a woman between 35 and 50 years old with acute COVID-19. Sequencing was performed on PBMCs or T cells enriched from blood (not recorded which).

CDR3 protein: CASSHSGQGPYEQYF. In nucleotides, the CDR3 is TGCGCCAGCAGCCATTCGGGACAGGGACCCTACGAGCAGTACTTC. This chain connects TRBV4-3 to TRBJ2-7, with 9 bases matching TRBD1. The CDR3 length is 15 residues. Trimming at V came to 3 bases and at J to 2 bases, leaving 5 bases not matched to a gene. Germline values: CDR1 LGHNA, CDR2 YSLEER.